This T cell receptor beta chain was recovered during a study of cytomegalovirus exposure and HLA in healthy donors. The J segment lost 3 bases and the V segment lost 1 base, leaving 9 bases of the junction unmatched. The CDR3 consists of 17 residues. Germline V gene data show CDR1 as SGHRS and CDR2 as YFSETQ. The study's findings and limits: Among CMV-associated TCR beta chains, most appeared HLA-restricted in a later analysis. Exclusion as indistinguishable affected some V segments, including TRBV6-2 and TRBV6-3.

Nominally healthy donors were sampled, though unrecorded immune exposures were likely. Both 60 Vbeta primers and 13 Jbeta primers went into the PCR. In the original analysis: A later analysis counted 80 million or so unique TCR beta chains, 9.5 million to 13 million shared. Method: immunoSEQ multiplex PCR; TCRdb's copy keeps in-frame clones and lacks some. That table furnishes V, J and clone size, whereas the DNA furnished D and trimming. This table holds some 150,000 clones, roughly 76% found once. As concerns this clone: What it recognizes is unknown.

The chain links TRBV5-1 to TRBJ2-2; the match to TRBD1 covers 7 bases. Sequenced input: PBMCs. The sequence came from a man between 18 and 35 years old in good health and CMV-seronegative. The CDR3 coding sequence is TGCGCCAGCAGCTTGAGGACCGGGACAGTGGACACCGGGGAGCTGTTTTTT. Its protein product is CASSLRTGTVDTGELFF.